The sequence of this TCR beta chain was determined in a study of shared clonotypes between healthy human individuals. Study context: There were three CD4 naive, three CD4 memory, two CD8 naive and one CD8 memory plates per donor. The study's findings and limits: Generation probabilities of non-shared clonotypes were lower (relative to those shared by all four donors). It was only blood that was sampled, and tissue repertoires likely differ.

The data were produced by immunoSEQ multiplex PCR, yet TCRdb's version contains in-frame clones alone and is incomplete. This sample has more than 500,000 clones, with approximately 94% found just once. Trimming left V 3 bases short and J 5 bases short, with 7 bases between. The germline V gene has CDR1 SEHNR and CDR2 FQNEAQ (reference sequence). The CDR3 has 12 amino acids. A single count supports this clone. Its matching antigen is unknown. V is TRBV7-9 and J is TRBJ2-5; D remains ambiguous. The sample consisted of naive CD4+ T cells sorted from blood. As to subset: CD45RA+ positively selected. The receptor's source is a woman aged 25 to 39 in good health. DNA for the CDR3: TGTGCCAGCAGCTTTTTGAAGGAGACCCAGTACTTC. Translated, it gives CASSFLKETQYF.